Here is one T cell receptor beta chain with its context. Its antigen is currently unknown. The CDR3 runs 13 residues. Trimming took off 8 bases at V and 4 bases at J, with 12 bases between the two ends. Germline lookup yields CDR1 MNHNY and CDR2 SVGAGI (reference sequence). Time point indicated: week 5, during vaccination. It was 300 ug of mutant IDH1 20-mer peptide that made up each vaccine dose, given with topical imiquimod. Repertoires were generated with immunoSEQ multiplex PCR, while TCRdb's copy carries only in-frame clones and drops some. Here the sample spans 12,000 or so clones, about nine tenths being singletons. The sample comes from a study of a mutant IDH1 vaccine in newly diagnosed glioma. Regarding the study as a whole: The vaccine induced immune responses, and these occurred in 93.3% of patients.

This TCR was recovered from a woman aged 40 to 49 with glioma. Some clones in this sample may be carry-over from other donors' samples. Sequences were derived from PBMCs, sampled from a glioma patient whose treatment included an IDH1 peptide vaccine. V usage is TRBV6-6 and J usage is TRBJ1-5, with D possibly matching TRBD1 (5 bases). DNA of the CDR3: TGTGCCAGCCACCCCGGGGCGAATCAGCCCCAGCATTTT. Translated, it gives CASHPGANQPQHF.